These T cell receptor beta chains were read from a single sample in a study of shared clonotypes between healthy human individuals. The assay was immunoSEQ multiplex PCR, and TCRdb's table has in-frame clones only and misses some. Here the sample spans 1,500,000 or so clones, around 98.5% being singletons. Sequencing was performed on naive CD4+ T cells sorted from blood. The receptor source for this set is a young man in good health. The CDR3 runs from the conserved cysteine through the conserved F or W. A D gene is named only where the DNA matches it firmly. The size entry is marked missing in some rows and otherwise reads once, few, many or a size class.

>TRBJ2-5|-|TRBV28|TRBD2
TGTGCCAGCAGTTTATCCGGGGGGCAAGAGACCCAGTACTTC
CASSLSGGQETQYF
>TRBJ2-7|-|TRBV11-2|-
TGTGCCAGCAGCTTATACTCGTCCTACGAGCAGTACTTC
CASSLYSSYEQYF
>TRBJ2-1|-|TRBV7-2|TRBD2
TGTGCCAGCAGCATCCAGACTAGCGCCGGCTCCAATGAGCAGTTCTTC
CASSIQTSAGSNEQFF
>TRBJ1-4|once|TRBV10-3|-
TGTGCCATCAGTGAGGGGGATTGGGAAAAACTGTTTTTT
CAISEGDWEKLFF
>TRBJ2-7|-|TRBV6-1|TRBD2
TGTGCCAGCAGTGGGGGACTAGCGGGGGCGTTTTACGAGCAGTACTTC
CASSGGLAGAFYEQYF
>TRBJ1-1|-|TRBV5-1|TRBD1
TGCGCCAGCAGCCCCGCGGGACAGAACAAACATGAAGCTTTCTTT
CASSPAGQNKHEAFF
>TRBJ2-1|-|TRBV7-6|-
TGTGCCAGCAGCTTAGGTGGGGTTCGGCAGTTCTTC
CASSLGGVRQFF
>TRBJ1-2|-|TRBV6-5|-
TGTGCCAGCAGTTACTCGAAATTGGGAAGTGGTGGCTACACCTTC
CASSYSKLGSGGYTF
>TRBJ1-2|-|TRBV19|-
TGTGCCAGTAGCCCCTCTTCTGGGACAAACTATGGCTACACCTTC
CASSPSSGTNYGYTF
>TRBJ2-7|-|TRBV9|-
TGTGCCAGCAGCGTAAGTCCCAGCTCCTACGAGCAGTACTTC
CASSVSPSSYEQYF
>TRBJ2-7|-|TRBV28|TRBD1
TGTGCCAGCAGTTTTCTGGACAGGGAGGACGAGCAGTACTTC
CASSFLDREDEQYF
>TRBJ1-2|-|TRBV18|-
TGTGCCAGCTCACCCCCGGGGGGCGCGAAAGGCTACACCTTC
CASSPPGGAKGYTF
>TRBJ2-3|-|TRBV9|-
TGTGCCAGCAGCGTAGATCCACCGGGCGGTAGCACAGATACGCAGTATTTT
CASSVDPPGGSTDTQYF
>TRBJ2-2|-|TRBV9|-
TGTGCCAGCAGCGTAGTGGGGGTCCGGCGGGTTCGGGCCGGGGAGCTGTTTTTT
CASSVVGVRRVRAGELFF
>TRBJ2-7|-|TRBV2|-
TGTGCCAGCAGGGGTGGGACTTACTCCTACGAGCAGTACTTC
CASRGGTYSYEQYF
>TRBJ2-5|-|TRBV5-4|-
TGTGCCAGCAGCAAGGACGGGGAGACCCAGTACTTC
CASSKDGETQYF
>TRBJ2-7|-|TRBV5-1|TRBD2
TGCGCCAGCAGCGTGACTAGCGGGAGTTCCGAGCAGTACTTC
CASSVTSGSSEQYF
>TRBJ2-3|-|TRBV28|-
TGTGCCAGCACCCCAGGCCCGGGGAACACAGATACGCAGTATTTT
CASTPGPGNTDTQYF
>TRBJ2-7|-|TRBV28|-
TGTGCCAGCAGTCTTAGACACACGGGATCTTACGAGCAGTACTTC
CASSLRHTGSYEQYF
>TRBJ2-5|-|TRBV6-5|-
TGTGCCAGCACCCAGTTAGAGACCCAGTACTTC
CASTQLETQYF
>TRBJ2-1|-|TRBV27|-
TGTGCCAGCAGTTTGTTGTTGGCGGGGCCCTTAAGTGAGCAGTTCTTC
CASSLLLAGPLSEQFF
>TRBJ2-3|-|TRBV16|-
TGTGCCAGCAGCCAATCAGCAGGGTCAGATACGCAGTATTTT
CASSQSAGSDTQYF
>TRBJ1-2|-|TRBV5-1|-
TGCGCCAGCAGGGAAACAGGAAGCAACTATGGCTACACCTTC
CASRETGSNYGYTF
>TRBJ1-2|-|TRBV18|-
TGTGCCAGCTCACCTAAGGATAGGGACATCTATGGCTACACCTTC
CASSPKDRDIYGYTF
>TRBJ1-1|-|TRBV19|-
TGTGCCAGTAGTGGTCGATGGACAGTGAACACTGAAGCTTTCTTT
CASSGRWTVNTEAFF
>TRBJ2-2|-|TRBV5-1|-
TGCGCCAGCAGCTTGGGGCCGGGAAGCGGGGAGCTGTTTTTT
CASSLGPGSGELFF
>TRBJ2-1|-|TRBV7-7|TRBD2
TGTGCCAGCAGCTTAAGAGGGACTAGCTTGAATGAGCAGTTCTTC
CASSLRGTSLNEQFF
>TRBJ2-7|-|TRBV18|-
TGTGCCAGCTCCGGTATAGAAACCTACGAGCAGTACTTC
CASSGIETYEQYF
>TRBJ2-5|-|TRBV7-2|-
TGTGCCAGCAGCTCCGAAACTGACACAGCCCAGTACTTC
CASSSETDTAQYF
>TRBJ1-4|-|TRBV27|-
TGTGCCAGCAGTTTTTGGGATCCTCTAAAGGGTGCTAATGAAAAACTGTTTTTT
CASSFWDPLKGANEKLFF
>TRBJ1-2|-|TRBV4-2|TRBD1
TGTGCCAGCAGCCTAGGACAGGGGGGAGCCTACACCTTC
CASSLGQGGAYTF
>TRBJ2-3|-|TRBV7-9|-
TGTGCCAGCAGCACCCCCGGCGAGCATTTTCCAGATACGCAGTATTTT
CASSTPGEHFPDTQYF
>TRBJ2-2|-|TRBV5-1|-
TGCGCCAGCAGCCCTACAGAATTGGCCGGGGAGCTGTTTTTT
CASSPTELAGELFF
>TRBJ2-1|-|TRBV7-6|TRBD2
TGTGCCAGCAGCCAGATGACTAGCGGGAGTGAGCAGTTCTTC
CASSQMTSGSEQFF
>TRBJ2-7|once|TRBV5-1|-
TGCGCCAGCAGCTCGACCCCGGGTACCGAGCAGTACTTC
CASSSTPGTEQYF
>TRBJ2-1|-|TRBV11-2|-
TGTGCCAGCAGCTTTTTTTACAATGAGCAGTTCTTC
CASSFFYNEQFF
>TRBJ2-2|-|TRBV11-2|-
TGTGCCAGCAGCTTAAAGGGACCCACGATTGGCGGGGAGCTGTTTTTT
CASSLKGPTIGGELFF
>TRBJ1-2|-|TRBV19|-
TGTGCCAGTAGTATAGTCGCGGGAACCTACTATGGCTACACCTTC
CASSIVAGTYYGYTF
>TRBJ1-3|-|TRBV20-1|-
TGCAGTGTCACAGATGGAAACACCATATATTTT
CSVTDGNTIYF
>TRBJ2-3|-|TRBV7-9|-
TGTGCCAGCAGCCCCCCAATAGATACGCAGTATTTT
CASSPPIDTQYF
>TRBJ2-3|-|TRBV10-3|TRBD2
TGTGCCATCAGTACCGGGACTAGCGGGACAGGAGATACGCAGTATTTT
CAISTGTSGTGDTQYF
>TRBJ2-6|-|TRBV5-8|-
TGTGCCAGCAGCTTTAGGCCAGGGGTGAGTGGGGCCAACGTCCTGACTTTC
CASSFRPGVSGANVLTF
>TRBJ2-7|-|TRBV5-1|TRBD1
TGCGCCAGCGCCGAAGGACAGGGCGCCTCCTACGAGCAGTACTTC
CASAEGQGASYEQYF
>TRBJ1-3|once|TRBV7-9|-
TGTGCCAGCAGCTCCAGGGAAGGGAGAGGAAACACCATATATTTT
CASSSREGRGNTIYF
>TRBJ2-3|-|TRBV7-8|-
TGTGCCAGCAGCTTAGTGGGAGATACGCAGTATTTT
CASSLVGDTQYF
>TRBJ1-1|-|TRBV11-1|-
TGTGCCAGCAGCTTATACACAGGAGTGAACACTGAAGCTTTCTTT
CASSLYTGVNTEAFF
>TRBJ2-5|-|TRBV7-9|-
TGTGCCAGCAGCTTAGGGGACAACAGGGCAGCTGTGGAGACCCAGTACTTC
CASSLGDNRAAVETQYF